Listed below are T cell receptor beta chains from one sample, sequenced in a study of blood T cell repertoires in COVID-19. TCRdb's copy holds only in-frame clones and misses some; the assay was immunoSEQ multiplex PCR. The sample records about 150,000 clones, 80% to 90% being singletons. The specimen was peripheral blood. These receptors all come from a human donor with acute or convalescent COVID-19. The donor label of this sample is uncertain. Each CDR3 is given with its conserved first and last residue. The D gene is left open where the match is weak. Some rows mark clone size as missing; the rest say once, few, many or name a class of expanded clone.

CDR3 length: 16
D gene: TRBD1
clone size: NA
V gene: TRBV5-1
J gene: TRBJ2-7
CDR3 protein: CASSLGRDRVTYEQYF
CDR3 DNA: TGCGCCAGCAGCTTGGGACGGGACAGGGTAACTTACGAGCAGTACTTC

CDR3 length: 12
D gene: TRBD1
clone size: NA
V gene: TRBV5-4
J gene: TRBJ1-2
CDR3 protein: CASSSTGVGYTF
CDR3 DNA: TGTGCCAGCAGCTCGACAGGGGTTGGCTACACCTTC

CDR3 length: 16
D gene: TRBD1
clone size: NA
V gene: TRBV19
J gene: TRBJ2-3
CDR3 protein: CASSRQGQEATDTQYF
CDR3 DNA: TGTGCCAGTAGTAGACAGGGTCAGGAAGCCACAGATACGCAGTATTTT

CDR3 length: 13
D gene: NA
clone size: few
V gene: TRBV5-1
J gene: TRBJ2-1
CDR3 protein: CASSLGSYNEQFF
CDR3 DNA: TGCGCCAGCAGCTTGGGGAGCTACAATGAGCAGTTCTTC

CDR3 length: 14
D gene: TRBD1
clone size: NA
V gene: TRBV4-2
J gene: TRBJ1-4
CDR3 protein: CASSQGQGGEKLFF
CDR3 DNA: TGTGCCAGCAGCCAAGGACAGGGCGGGGAAAAACTGTTTTTT

CDR3 length: 15
D gene: NA
clone size: few
V gene: TRBV19
J gene: TRBJ1-1
CDR3 protein: CASTTQPGVNTEAFF
CDR3 DNA: TGTGCCAGTACCACCCAGCCAGGGGTGAACACTGAAGCTTTCTTT

CDR3 length: 15
D gene: NA
clone size: once
V gene: TRBV4-2
J gene: TRBJ1-2
CDR3 protein: CASSQLGRGNYGYTF
CDR3 DNA: TGTGCCAGCAGCCAATTGGGGAGGGGGAACTATGGCTACACCTTC

CDR3 length: 19
D gene: TRBD2
clone size: NA
V gene: TRBV3-1/TRBV3-2
J gene: TRBJ2-3
CDR3 protein: CASSQDLSGGRFNTDTQYF
CDR3 DNA: TGTGCCAGCAGCCAAGATCTTAGCGGGGGGAGGTTTAACACAGATACGCAGTATTTT

CDR3 length: 15
D gene: NA
clone size: NA
V gene: TRBV4-3
J gene: TRBJ2-5
CDR3 protein: CASSQDWGGGKTQYF
CDR3 DNA: TGCGCCAGCAGCCAAGATTGGGGGGGCGGAAAGACCCAGTACTTC

CDR3 length: 14
D gene: TRBD1
clone size: NA
V gene: TRBV29-1
J gene: TRBJ2-3
CDR3 protein: CSVEPGQGADTQYF
CDR3 DNA: TGCAGCGTTGAACCCGGACAGGGGGCTGATACGCAGTATTTT

CDR3 length: 14
D gene: TRBD1
clone size: NA
V gene: TRBV19
J gene: TRBJ2-1
CDR3 protein: CASSSTGVGNEQFF
CDR3 DNA: TGTGCCAGTAGTTCGACAGGGGTGGGCAATGAGCAGTTCTTC

CDR3 length: 15
D gene: TRBD2
clone size: once
V gene: TRBV7-6
J gene: TRBJ2-1
CDR3 protein: CASSSSGRGYNEQFF
CDR3 DNA: TGTGCCAGCAGCTCCAGCGGGAGGGGTTACAATGAGCAGTTCTTC

CDR3 length: 15
D gene: TRBD1
clone size: NA
V gene: TRBV5-5
J gene: TRBJ1-1
CDR3 protein: CASSLLGQFNTEAFF
CDR3 DNA: TGTGCCAGCAGCTTGTTGGGACAGTTTAACACTGAAGCTTTCTTT

CDR3 length: 12
D gene: TRBD1
clone size: NA
V gene: TRBV2
J gene: TRBJ1-1
CDR3 protein: CASNSGTEEAFF
CDR3 DNA: TGTGCCAGTAATTCCGGGACAGAGGAAGCTTTCTTT

CDR3 length: 15
D gene: NA
clone size: NA
V gene: TRBV6-5
J gene: TRBJ2-1
CDR3 protein: CASSWGGQVTNEQFF
CDR3 DNA: TGTGCCAGCAGTTGGGGGGGACAGGTGACAAATGAGCAGTTCTTC

CDR3 length: 13
D gene: NA
clone size: NA
V gene: TRBV7-2
J gene: TRBJ1-5
CDR3 protein: CASSQTGNQPQHF
CDR3 DNA: TGTGCCAGCAGCCAGACAGGCAATCAGCCCCAGCATTTT

CDR3 length: 19
D gene: TRBD2
clone size: NA
V gene: TRBV7-3
J gene: TRBJ2-1
CDR3 protein: CASSWKGWTSGRQGNEQFF
CDR3 DNA: TGTGCCAGCAGCTGGAAAGGGTGGACTAGCGGGAGGCAAGGCAATGAGCAGTTCTTC

CDR3 length: 15
D gene: NA
clone size: NA
V gene: TRBV7-3
J gene: TRBJ2-7
CDR3 protein: CASSLTGDRSYEQYF
CDR3 DNA: TGTGCCAGCAGCTTAACAGGGGATCGCTCCTACGAGCAGTACTTC